Listed below are T cell receptor beta chains from one sample, sequenced in a study of cytomegalovirus exposure and HLA in healthy donors. Assay used: immunoSEQ multiplex PCR; TCRdb lists only in-frame clones, some missing. Here the sample spans fewer than 90,000 clones, over 60% being singletons. The sample comprised PBMCs. Every receptor here comes from a man between 35 and 55 years old in good health and CMV-seropositive. Each CDR3 is given with its conserved first and last residue. Each record gives: J gene, V gene, D gene, clone size, CDR3 protein, CDR3 DNA. The D gene is left open where the match is weak. Part of the rows lack a size; the others show once, few, many or a class for expanded clones.

TRBJ1-1	TRBV18	TRBD1	few	CASSARTGGQAEAFF	TGTGCCAGCTCAGCAAGGACAGGGGGTCAGGCTGAAGCTTTCTTT
TRBJ2-3	TRBV11-3	.	few	CASSPQGLDTQYF	TGTGCCAGCAGTCCTCAGGGATTGGATACGCAGTATTTT
TRBJ2-3	TRBV27	.	.	CASSLYQGSTDTQYF	TGTGCCAGCAGTTTATACCAGGGGAGCACAGATACGCAGTATTTT
TRBJ2-5	TRBV29-1	TRBD2	.	CSVEEGTSGRHF	TGCAGCGTTGAAGAAGGGACTAGCGGGAGGCACTTC
TRBJ1-2	TRBV14	.	few	CASSQDAGYGYTF	TGTGCCAGCAGCCAAGATGCGGGGTACGGCTACACCTTC
TRBJ2-7	TRBV5-4	TRBD1	few	CASSPGGTGSYEQYF	TGTGCCAGCAGCCCTGGCGGGACAGGGTCCTACGAGCAGTACTTC
TRBJ2-3	TRBV28	TRBD2	few	CASLAGGPTDTQYF	TGTGCCAGCCTAGCGGGGGGGCCTACAGATACGCAGTATTTT
TRBJ1-1	TRBV29-1	.	.	CSVGRGEAFF	TGCAGCGTCGGCAGGGGTGAAGCTTTCTTT
TRBJ2-6	TRBV7-6	.	few	CASSPGQASGANVLTF	TGTGCCAGCAGCCCCGGACAAGCCTCTGGGGCCAACGTCCTGACTTTC
TRBJ1-1	TRBV7-9	TRBD1	.	CASSSQGAGTEAFF	TGTGCCAGCAGCTCCCAGGGGGCAGGCACTGAAGCTTTCTTT
TRBJ2-7	TRBV7-2	TRBD1	.	CASSRDRDVVYEQYF	TGTGCCAGCAGCCGAGACAGGGATGTAGTCTACGAGCAGTACTTC
TRBJ1-1	TRBV5-1	.	.	CASSLDRGSEAFF	TGCGCCAGCAGCTTGGATAGGGGGAGTGAAGCTTTCTTT
TRBJ1-6	TRBV2	TRBD1	.	CATDRGGDHF	TGTGCCACCGACAGGGGCGGAGACCACTTT
TRBJ1-1	TRBV29-1	TRBD1	.	CSVDRGRDTEAFF	TGCAGCGTTGACAGGGGGCGCGACACTGAAGCTTTCTTT
TRBJ2-7	TRBV5-1	TRBD1	.	CASSERTGSDEQYF	TGCGCCAGCAGCGAGCGGACAGGGTCCGACGAGCAGTACTTC
TRBJ1-3	TRBV11-2	.	.	CASSPRLGGNTIYF	TGTGCCAGCAGCCCAAGACTTGGTGGAAACACCATATATTTT
TRBJ1-1	TRBV10-1	.	few	CASSESVLEAFF	TGCGCCAGCAGTGAGTCCGTTTTGGAAGCTTTCTTT
TRBJ2-3	TRBV30	TRBD1	.	CAGRYRDRGSDTQYF	TGTGCCGGGAGGTACCGGGACAGGGGTTCAGATACGCAGTATTTT
TRBJ2-7	TRBV30	TRBD2	.	CAWSVRTSDHEQYF	TGTGCCTGGAGTGTACGGACTAGCGACCACGAGCAGTACTTC
TRBJ1-1	TRBV2	.	.	CASSEGGRRLKAEAFF	TGTGCCAGCAGTGAAGGAGGGAGGCGTTTGAAGGCTGAAGCTTTCTTT
TRBJ1-5	TRBV6-5	TRBD1	.	CASSSGQGAQPQHF	TGTGCCAGCAGCTCGGGACAGGGGGCCCAGCCCCAGCATTTT
TRBJ2-2	TRBV29-1	TRBD1	.	CSAEVPGQGSTGELFF	TGCAGCGCAGAGGTTCCGGGACAGGGAAGCACCGGGGAGCTGTTTTTT
TRBJ1-5	TRBV27	.	.	CASSFGAANQPQHF	TGTGCCAGCAGTTTTGGGGCAGCTAATCAGCCCCAGCATTTT
TRBJ2-3	TRBV4-1	TRBD2	few	CASSQPGLAGRSASTDTQYF	TGCGCCAGCAGCCAGCCGGGACTAGCGGGGAGAAGTGCTAGCACAGATACGCAGTATTTT
TRBJ1-1	TRBV5-5	.	few	CASSSTGRVEAFF	TGTGCCAGCAGCTCCACAGGGAGGGTTGAAGCTTTCTTT
TRBJ2-2	TRBV7-2	TRBD2	few	CASSFGLAGGSFTGELFF	TGTGCCAGCAGCTTCGGACTAGCGGGAGGGAGCTTCACCGGGGAGCTGTTTTTT
TRBJ1-1	TRBV5-8	.	.	CASSLVGGMNTEAFF	TGTGCCAGCAGCTTGGTTGGGGGGATGAACACTGAAGCTTTCTTT
TRBJ1-1	TRBV4-1	TRBD1	.	CASSQDGTGNTEAFF	TGCGCCAGCAGCCAAGATGGGACAGGGAACACTGAAGCTTTCTTT
TRBJ1-3	TRBV29-1	TRBD1	.	CSVGEQGDGNTIYF	TGCAGCGTCGGGGAACAGGGGGATGGAAACACCATATATTTT
TRBJ2-2	TRBV5-8	TRBD2	.	CASSLYPSGSTGELFF	TGTGCCAGCAGCTTGTATCCTAGCGGGAGCACCGGGGAGCTGTTTTTT
TRBJ1-1	TRBV11-2	.	.	CASRLSGNTEAFF	TGTGCCAGCCGCCTGAGTGGGAACACTGAAGCTTTCTTT
TRBJ2-4	TRBV7-3	.	few	CASSLSQGSNIQYF	TGTGCCAGCAGCTTATCCCAGGGTTCAAACATTCAGTACTTC
TRBJ2-3	TRBV6-5	TRBD2	.	CASSSGAGGDTQYF	TGTGCCAGCAGTTCGGGGGCGGGAGGGGATACGCAGTATTTT
TRBJ1-1	TRBV28	.	few	CASNDNYFAFF	TGTGCCAGCAACGACAATTATTTCGCTTTCTTT
TRBJ2-3	TRBV6-4	.	few	CASSPLQGASTDTQYF	TGTGCCAGCAGCCCTCTACAGGGTGCTAGCACAGATACGCAGTATTTT
TRBJ1-2	TRBV4-3	.	.	CASSQDPDSTYGYTF	TGCGCCAGCAGCCAAGACCCCGACAGTACCTATGGCTACACCTTC
TRBJ2-1	TRBV5-1	.	.	CASSLAGSPYNEQFF	TGCGCCAGCAGCTTGGCCGGGAGCCCTTACAATGAGCAGTTCTTC